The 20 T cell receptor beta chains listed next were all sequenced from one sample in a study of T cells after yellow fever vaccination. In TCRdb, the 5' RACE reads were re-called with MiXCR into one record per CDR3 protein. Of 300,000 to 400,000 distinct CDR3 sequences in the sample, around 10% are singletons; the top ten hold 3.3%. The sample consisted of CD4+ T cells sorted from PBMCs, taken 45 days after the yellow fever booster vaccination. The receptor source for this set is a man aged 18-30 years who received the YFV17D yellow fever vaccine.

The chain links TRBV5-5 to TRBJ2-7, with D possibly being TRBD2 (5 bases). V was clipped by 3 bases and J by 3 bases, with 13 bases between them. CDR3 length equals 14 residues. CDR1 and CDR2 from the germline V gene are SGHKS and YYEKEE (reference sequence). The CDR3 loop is CASSWRSLSYEQYV. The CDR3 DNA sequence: TGTGCCAGCAGCTGGAGGTCCCTCAGCTACGAGCAGTACGTC.

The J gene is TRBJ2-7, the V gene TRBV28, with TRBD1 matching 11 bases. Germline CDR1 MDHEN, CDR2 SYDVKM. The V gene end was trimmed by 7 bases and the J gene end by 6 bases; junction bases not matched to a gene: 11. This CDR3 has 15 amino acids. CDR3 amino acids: CASNGQGASSAEQYV. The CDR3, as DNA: TGTGCCAGCAACGGACAGGGGGCTTCGTCAGCCGAGCAGTACGTC.

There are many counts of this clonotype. The CDR3 is CAITDRDTDTQYF. The CDR3 DNA reads TGTGCCATCACGGACAGGGACACAGATACGCAGTATTTT. The chain uses TRBV24-1 and TRBJ2-3; 8 nucleotides match TRBD1. This CDR3 comprises 13 residues. Per the germline V gene, CDR1 is KGHDR and CDR2 is SFDVKD. The V gene end was trimmed by 11 bases and the J gene end by 2 bases; junction bases not matched to a gene: 5.

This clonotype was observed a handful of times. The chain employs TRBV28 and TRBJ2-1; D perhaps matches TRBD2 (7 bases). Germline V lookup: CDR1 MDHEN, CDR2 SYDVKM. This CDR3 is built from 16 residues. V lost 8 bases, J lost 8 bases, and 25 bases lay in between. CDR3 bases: TGTGCCAGCGGTGGGGGGGGCAGTTCTTATTCCTATGAGCAGTTCTTC. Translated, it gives CASGGGGSSYSYEQFF.

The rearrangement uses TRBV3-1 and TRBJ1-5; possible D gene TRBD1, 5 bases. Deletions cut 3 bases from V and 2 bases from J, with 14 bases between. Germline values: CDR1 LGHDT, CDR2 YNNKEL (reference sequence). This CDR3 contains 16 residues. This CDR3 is CASSQAGGTGNQPQHF. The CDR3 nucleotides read TGTGCCAGCAGCCAGGCCGGGGGGACGGGCAATCAGCCCCAGCATTTT. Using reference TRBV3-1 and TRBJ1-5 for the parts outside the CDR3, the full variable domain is DTAVSQTPKYLVTQMGNDKSIKCEQNLGHDTMYWYKQDSKKFLKIMFSYNNKELIINETVPNRFSPKSPDKAHLNLHINSLELGDSAVYFCASSQAGGTGNQPQHFGDGTRLSIL.

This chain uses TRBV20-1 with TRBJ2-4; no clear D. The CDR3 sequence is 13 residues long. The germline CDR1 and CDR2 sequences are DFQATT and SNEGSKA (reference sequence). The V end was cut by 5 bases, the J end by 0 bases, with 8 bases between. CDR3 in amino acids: CSAEAIAKNIQYF. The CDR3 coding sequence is TGCAGTGCTGAGGCTATAGCCAAAAACATTCAGTACTTC.

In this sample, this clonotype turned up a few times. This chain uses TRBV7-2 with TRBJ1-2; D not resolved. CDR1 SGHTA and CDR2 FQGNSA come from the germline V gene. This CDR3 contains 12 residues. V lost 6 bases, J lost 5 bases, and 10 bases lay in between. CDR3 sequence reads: CASSYDLYGYTF. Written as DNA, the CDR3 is TGTGCCAGCAGTTATGACTTATATGGCTACACCTTC.

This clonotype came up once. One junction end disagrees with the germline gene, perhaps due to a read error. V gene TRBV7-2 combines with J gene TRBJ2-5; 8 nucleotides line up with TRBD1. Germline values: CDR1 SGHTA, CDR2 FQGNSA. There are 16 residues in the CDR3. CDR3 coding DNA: TGTGTCAGCAGCTTAATAATCAGGGGGCTAGGTGAGACCCAGTACTTC. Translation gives CVSSLIIRGLGETQYF. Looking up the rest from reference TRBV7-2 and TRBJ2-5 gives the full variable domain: GAGVSQSPSNKVTEKGKDVELRCDPISGHTALYWYRQSLGQGLEFLIYFQGNSAPDKSGLPSDRFSAERTGGSVSTLTIQRTQQEDSAVYLCVSSLIIRGLGETQYFGPGTRLLVL.

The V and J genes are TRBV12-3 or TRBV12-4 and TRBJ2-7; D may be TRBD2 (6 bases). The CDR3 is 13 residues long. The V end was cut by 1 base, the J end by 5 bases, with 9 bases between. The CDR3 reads CASSLVGGHEQYF. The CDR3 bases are TGTGCCAGCAGTTTAGTAGGAGGGCACGAGCAGTACTTC.

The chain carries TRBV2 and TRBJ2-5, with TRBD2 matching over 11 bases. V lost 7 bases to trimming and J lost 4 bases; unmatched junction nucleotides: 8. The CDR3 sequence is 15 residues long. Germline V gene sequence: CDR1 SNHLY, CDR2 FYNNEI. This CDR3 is CASNALAGGGETQYF. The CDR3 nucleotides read TGTGCCAGCAATGCCCTAGCGGGGGGTGGAGAGACCCAGTACTTC.

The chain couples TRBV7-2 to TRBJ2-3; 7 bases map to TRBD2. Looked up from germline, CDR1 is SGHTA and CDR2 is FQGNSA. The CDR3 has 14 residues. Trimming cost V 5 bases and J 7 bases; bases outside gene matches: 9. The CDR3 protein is CASSAAWGGYTQYF. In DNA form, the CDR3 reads TGTGCCAGCAGCGCGGCCTGGGGGGGATATACGCAGTATTTT.

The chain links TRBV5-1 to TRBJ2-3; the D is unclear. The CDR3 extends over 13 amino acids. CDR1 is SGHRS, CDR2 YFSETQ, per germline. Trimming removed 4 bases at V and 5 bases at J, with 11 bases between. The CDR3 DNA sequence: TGCGCCAGCAGCCAAACAGTGGGAGATACGCAGTATTTT. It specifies CASSQTVGDTQYF.

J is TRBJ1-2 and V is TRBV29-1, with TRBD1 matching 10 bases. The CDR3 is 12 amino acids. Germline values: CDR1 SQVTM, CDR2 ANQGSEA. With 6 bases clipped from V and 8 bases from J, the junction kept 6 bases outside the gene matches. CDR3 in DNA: TGCAGCGTAACCGACAGGGGGCGAGGCTACACCTTC. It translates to CSVTDRGRGYTF.

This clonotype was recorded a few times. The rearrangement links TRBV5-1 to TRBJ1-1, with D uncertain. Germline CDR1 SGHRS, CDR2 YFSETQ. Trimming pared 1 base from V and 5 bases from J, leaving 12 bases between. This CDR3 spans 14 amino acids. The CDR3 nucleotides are TGCGCCAGCAGCTTGTCCGCGGGAGCGACTGAAGCTTTCTTT. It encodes CASSLSAGATEAFF.

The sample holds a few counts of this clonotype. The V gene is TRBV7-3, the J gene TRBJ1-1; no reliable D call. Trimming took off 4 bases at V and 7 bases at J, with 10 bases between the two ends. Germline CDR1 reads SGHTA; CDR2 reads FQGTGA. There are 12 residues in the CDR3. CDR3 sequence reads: CASSSQIGEAFF. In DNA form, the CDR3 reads TGTGCCAGCAGCTCCCAGATAGGTGAAGCTTTCTTT.

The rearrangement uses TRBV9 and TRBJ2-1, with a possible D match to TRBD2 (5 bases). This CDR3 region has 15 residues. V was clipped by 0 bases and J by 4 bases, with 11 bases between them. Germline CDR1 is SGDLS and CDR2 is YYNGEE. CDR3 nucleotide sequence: TGTGCCAGCAGCGTAGCAGTAACGGGGTACAATGAGCAGTTCTTC. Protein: CASSVAVTGYNEQFF.

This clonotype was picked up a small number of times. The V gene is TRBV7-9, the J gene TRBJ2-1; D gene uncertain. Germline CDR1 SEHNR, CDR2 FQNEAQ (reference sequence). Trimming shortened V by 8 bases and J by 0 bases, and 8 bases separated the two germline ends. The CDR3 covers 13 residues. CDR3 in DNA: TGTGCCAGCTTCAAGAGCTCCTACAATGAGCAGTTCTTC. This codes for CASFKSSYNEQFF.

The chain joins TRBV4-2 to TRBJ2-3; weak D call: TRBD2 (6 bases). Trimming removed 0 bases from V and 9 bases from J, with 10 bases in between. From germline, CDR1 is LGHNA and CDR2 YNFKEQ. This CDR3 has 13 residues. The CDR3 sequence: CASSQDAAGTQYF. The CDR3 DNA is TGTGCCAGCAGCCAAGATGCGGCGGGAACGCAGTATTTT.

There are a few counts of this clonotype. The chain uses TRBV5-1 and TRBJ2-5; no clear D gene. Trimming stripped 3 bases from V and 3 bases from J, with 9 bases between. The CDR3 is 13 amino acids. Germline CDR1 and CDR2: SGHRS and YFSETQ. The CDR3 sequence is CASSSGPEETQYF. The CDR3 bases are TGCGCCAGCAGCTCGGGCCCAGAAGAGACCCAGTACTTC.

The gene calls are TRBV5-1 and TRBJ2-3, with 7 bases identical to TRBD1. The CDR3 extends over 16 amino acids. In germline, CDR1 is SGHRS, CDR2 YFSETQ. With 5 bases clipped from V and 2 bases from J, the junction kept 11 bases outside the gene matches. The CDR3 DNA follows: TGCGCCAGCAGTACAGGGGAAGAGGAAGCCACAGATACGCAGTATTTT. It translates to CASSTGEEEATDTQYF. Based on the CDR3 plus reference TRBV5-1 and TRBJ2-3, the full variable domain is KAGVTQTPRYLIKTRGQQVTLSCSPISGHRSVSWYQQTPGQGLQFLFEYFSETQRNKGNFPGRFSGRQFSNSRSEMNVSTLELGDSALYLCASSTGEEEATDTQYFGPGTRLTVL.